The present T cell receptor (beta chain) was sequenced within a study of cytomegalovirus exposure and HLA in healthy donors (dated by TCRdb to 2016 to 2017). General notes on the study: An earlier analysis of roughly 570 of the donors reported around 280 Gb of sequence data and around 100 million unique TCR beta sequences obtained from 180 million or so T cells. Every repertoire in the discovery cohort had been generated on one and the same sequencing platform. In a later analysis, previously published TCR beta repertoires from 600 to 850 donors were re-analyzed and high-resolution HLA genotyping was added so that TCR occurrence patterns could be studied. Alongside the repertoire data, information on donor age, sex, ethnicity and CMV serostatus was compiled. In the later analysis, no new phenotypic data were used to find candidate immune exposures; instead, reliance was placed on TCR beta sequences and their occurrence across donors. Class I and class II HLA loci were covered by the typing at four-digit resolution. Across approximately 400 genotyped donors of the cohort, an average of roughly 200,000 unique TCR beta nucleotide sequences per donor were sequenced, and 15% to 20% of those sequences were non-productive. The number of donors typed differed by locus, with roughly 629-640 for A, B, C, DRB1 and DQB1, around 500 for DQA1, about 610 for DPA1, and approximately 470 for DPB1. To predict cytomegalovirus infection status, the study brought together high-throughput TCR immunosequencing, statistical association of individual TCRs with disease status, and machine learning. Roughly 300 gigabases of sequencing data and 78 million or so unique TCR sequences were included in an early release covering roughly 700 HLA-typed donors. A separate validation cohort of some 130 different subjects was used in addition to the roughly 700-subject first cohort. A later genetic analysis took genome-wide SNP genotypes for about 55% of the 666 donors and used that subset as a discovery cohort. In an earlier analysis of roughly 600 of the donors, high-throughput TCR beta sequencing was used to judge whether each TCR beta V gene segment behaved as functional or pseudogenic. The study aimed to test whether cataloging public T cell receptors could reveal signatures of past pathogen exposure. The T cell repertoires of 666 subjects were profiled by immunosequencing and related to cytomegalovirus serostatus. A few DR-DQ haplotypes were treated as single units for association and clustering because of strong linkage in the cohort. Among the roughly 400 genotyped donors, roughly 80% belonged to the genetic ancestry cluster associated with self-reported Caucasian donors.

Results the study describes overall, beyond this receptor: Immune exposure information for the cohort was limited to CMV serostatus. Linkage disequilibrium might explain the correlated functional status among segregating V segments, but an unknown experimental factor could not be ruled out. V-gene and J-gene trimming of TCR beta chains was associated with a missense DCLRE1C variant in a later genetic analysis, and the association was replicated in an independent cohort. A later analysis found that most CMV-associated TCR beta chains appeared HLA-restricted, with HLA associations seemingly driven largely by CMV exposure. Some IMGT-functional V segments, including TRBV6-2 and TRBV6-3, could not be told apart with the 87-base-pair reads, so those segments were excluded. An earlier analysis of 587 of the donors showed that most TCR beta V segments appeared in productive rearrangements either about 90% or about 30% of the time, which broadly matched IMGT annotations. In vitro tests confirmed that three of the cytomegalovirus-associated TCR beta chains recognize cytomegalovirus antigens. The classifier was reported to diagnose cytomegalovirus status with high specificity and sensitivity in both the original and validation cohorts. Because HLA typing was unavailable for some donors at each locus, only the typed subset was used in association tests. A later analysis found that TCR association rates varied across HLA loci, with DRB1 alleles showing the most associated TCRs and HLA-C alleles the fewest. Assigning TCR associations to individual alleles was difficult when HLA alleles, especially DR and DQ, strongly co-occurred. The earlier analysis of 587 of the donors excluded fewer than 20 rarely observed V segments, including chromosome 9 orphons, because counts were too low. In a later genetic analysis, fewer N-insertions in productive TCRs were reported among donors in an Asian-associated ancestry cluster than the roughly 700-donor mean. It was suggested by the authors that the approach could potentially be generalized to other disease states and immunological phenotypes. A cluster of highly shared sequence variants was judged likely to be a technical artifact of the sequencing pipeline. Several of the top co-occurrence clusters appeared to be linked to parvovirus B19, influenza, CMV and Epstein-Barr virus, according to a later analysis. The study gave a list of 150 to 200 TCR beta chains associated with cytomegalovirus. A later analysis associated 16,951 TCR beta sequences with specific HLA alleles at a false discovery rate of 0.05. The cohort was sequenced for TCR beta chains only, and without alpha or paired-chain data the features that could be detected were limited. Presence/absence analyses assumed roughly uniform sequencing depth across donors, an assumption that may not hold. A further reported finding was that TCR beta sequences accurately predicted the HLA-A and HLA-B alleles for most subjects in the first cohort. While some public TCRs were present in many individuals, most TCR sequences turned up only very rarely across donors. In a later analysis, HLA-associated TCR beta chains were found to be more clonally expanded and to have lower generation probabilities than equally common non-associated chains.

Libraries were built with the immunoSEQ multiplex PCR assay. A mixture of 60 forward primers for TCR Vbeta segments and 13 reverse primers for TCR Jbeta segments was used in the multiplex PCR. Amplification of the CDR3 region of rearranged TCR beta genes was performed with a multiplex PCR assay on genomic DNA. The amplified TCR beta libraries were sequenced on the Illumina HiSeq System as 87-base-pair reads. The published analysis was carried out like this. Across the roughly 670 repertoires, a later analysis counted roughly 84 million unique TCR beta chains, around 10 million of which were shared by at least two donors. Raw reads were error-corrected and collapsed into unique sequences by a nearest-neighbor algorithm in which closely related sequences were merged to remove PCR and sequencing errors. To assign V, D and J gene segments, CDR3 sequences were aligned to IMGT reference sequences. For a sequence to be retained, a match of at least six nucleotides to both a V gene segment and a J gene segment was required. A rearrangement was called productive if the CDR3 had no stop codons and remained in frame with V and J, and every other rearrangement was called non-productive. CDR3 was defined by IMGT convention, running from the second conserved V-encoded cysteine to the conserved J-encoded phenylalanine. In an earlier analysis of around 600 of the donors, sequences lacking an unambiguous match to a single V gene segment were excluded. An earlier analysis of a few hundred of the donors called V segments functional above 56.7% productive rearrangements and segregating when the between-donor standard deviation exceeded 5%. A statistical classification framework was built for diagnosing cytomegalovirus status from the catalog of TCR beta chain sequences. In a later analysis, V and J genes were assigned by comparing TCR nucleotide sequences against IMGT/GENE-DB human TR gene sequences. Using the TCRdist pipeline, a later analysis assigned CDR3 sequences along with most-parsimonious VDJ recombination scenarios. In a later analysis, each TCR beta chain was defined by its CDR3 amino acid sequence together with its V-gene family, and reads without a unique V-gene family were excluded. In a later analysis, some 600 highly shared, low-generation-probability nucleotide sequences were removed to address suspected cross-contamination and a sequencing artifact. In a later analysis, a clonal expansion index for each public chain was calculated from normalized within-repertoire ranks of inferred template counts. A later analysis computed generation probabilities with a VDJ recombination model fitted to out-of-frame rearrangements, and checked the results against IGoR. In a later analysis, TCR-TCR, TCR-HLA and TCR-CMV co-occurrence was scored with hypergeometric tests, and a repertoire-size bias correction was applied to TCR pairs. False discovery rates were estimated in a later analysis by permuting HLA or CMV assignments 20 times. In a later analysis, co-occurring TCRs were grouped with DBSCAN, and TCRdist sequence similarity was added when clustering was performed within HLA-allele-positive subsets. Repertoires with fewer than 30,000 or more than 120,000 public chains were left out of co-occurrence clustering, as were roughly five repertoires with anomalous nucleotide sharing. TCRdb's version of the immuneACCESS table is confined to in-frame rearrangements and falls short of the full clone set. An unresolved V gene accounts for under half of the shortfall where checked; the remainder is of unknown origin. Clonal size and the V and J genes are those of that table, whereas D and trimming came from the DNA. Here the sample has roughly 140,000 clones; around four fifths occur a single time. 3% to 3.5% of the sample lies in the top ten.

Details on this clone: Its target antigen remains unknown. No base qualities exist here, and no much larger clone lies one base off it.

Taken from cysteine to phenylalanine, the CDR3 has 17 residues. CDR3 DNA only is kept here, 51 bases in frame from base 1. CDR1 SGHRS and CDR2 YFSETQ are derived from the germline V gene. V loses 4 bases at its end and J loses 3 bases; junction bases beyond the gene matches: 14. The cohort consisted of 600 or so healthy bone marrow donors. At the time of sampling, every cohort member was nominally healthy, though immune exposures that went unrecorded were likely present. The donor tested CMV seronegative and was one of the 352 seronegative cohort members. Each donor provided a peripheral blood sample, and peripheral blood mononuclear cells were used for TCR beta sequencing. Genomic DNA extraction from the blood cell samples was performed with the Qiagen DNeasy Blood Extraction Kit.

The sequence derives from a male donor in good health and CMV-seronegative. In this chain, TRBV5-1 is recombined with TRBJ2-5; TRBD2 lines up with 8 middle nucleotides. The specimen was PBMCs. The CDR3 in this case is CASSLYAGGPVKETQYF. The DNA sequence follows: TGCGCCAGCAGCCTCTACGCGGGGGGCCCTGTAAAAGAGACCCAGTACTTC.